The clone carrying this T cell receptor (beta chain) was detected a few times. Its specificity is unknown. The CDR3 has 16 residues. CDR1 and CDR2 from the germline V gene are SGHRS and YFSETQ. Trimming left V 0 bases short and J 0 bases short, with 10 bases between. PCR was performed using 60 Vbeta and 13 Jbeta primers. Measured with immunoSEQ multiplex PCR; TCRdb has only the in-frame clones, and not every one. The table records about 130,000 clones, approximately 78% of them present only once. The data are from a study of cytomegalovirus exposure and HLA in healthy donors. Findings and caveats of the study: Several V segments, TRBV6-2 and TRBV6-3 among them, could not be told apart and were dropped. Accurate HLA-A and HLA-B prediction from TCR beta sequences was reported for most subjects.

V and J are TRBV5-1 and TRBJ1-5; D not resolved. Sequencing was carried out using PBMCs. The TCR comes from a woman between 40 and 50 years old in good health and CMV-seropositive. The CDR3 nucleotides are TGCGCCAGCAGCTTGGGGGCCGGGGTTAGCAATCAGCCCCAGCATTTT. Protein sequence: CASSLGAGVSNQPQHF. The full variable domain, with the rest looked up from reference TRBV5-1 and TRBJ1-5, is KAGVTQTPRYLIKTRGQQVTLSCSPISGHRSVSWYQQTPGQGLQFLFEYFSETQRNKGNFPGRFSGRQFSNSRSEMNVSTLELGDSALYLCASSLGAGVSNQPQHFGDGTRLSIL.